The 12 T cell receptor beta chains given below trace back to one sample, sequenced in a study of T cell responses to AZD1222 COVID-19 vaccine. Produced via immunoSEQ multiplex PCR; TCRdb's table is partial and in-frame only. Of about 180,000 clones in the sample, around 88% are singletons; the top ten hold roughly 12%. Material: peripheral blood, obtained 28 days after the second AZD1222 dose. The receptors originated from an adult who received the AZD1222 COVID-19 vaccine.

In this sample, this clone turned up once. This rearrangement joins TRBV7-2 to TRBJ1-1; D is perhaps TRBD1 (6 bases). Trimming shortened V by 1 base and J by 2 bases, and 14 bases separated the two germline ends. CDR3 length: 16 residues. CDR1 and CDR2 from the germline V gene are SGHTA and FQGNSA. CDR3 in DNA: TGTGCCAGCAGCTTAGACCCCCGGACAGCTAACACTGAAGCTTTCTTT. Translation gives CASSLDPRTANTEAFF.

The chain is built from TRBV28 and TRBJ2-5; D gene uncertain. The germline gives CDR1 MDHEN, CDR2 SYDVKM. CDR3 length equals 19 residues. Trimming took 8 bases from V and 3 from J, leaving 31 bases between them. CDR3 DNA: TGTGCCAGCCGCTCGACATTATGGTCGGGTAATGCTAGAGAAGAGACCCAGTACTTC. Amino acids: CASRSTLWSGNAREETQYF.

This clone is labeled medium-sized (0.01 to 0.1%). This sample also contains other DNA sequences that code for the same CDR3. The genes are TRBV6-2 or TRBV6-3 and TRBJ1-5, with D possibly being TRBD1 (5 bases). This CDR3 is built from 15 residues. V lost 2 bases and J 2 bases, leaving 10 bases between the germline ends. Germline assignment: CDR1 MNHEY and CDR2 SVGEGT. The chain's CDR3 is CASSYRGVGNQPQHF. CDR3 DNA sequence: TGTGCCAGCAGTTACCGGGGGGTTGGCAATCAGCCCCAGCATTTT.

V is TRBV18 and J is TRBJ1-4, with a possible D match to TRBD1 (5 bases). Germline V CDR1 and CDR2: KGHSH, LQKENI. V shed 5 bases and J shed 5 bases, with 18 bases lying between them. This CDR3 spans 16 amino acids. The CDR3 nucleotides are TGTGCCAGCTCAATCTCGTCTTCGGGGGAAAATGAAAAACTGTTTTTT. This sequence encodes CASSISSSGENEKLFF.

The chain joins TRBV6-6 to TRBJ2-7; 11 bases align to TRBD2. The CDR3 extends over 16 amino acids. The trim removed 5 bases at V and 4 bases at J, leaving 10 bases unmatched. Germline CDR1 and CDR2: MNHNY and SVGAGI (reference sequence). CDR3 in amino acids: CASSPRSSGGTYEQYF. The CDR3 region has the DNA TGTGCCAGCAGTCCCCGCTCTAGCGGGGGGACGTACGAGCAGTACTTC.

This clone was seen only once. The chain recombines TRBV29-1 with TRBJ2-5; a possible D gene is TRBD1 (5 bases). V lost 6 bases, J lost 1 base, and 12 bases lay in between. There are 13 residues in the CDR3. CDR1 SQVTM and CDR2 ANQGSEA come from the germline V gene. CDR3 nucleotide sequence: TGCAGCGTACAGGAGATTCCCCAAGAGACCCAGTACTTC. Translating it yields CSVQEIPQETQYF.

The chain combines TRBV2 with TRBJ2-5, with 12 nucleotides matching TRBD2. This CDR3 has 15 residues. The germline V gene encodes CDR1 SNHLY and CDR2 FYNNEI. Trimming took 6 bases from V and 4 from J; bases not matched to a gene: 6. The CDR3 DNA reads TGTGCCAGCAGGCAACGGACTAGCGGGGCAGAGACCCAGTACTTC. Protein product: CASRQRTSGAETQYF.

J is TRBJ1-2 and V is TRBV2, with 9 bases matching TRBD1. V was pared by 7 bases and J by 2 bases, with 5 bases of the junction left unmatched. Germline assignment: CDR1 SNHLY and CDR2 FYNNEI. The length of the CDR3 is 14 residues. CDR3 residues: CASIPGQGNYGYTF. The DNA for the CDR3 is TGTGCCAGCATCCCGGGACAGGGAAACTATGGCTACACCTTC.

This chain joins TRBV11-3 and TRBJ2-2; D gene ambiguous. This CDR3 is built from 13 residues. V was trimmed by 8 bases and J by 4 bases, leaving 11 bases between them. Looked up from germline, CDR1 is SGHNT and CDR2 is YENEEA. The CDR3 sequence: CASSTWGTGELFF. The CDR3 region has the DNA TGTGCCAGCTCAACATGGGGCACCGGGGAGCTGTTTTTT.

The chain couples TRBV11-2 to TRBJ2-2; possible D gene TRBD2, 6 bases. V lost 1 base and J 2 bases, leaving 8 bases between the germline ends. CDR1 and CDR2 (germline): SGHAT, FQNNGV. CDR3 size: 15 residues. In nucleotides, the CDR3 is TGTGCCAGCAGCTTAGCGGGACTCAACACCGGGGAGCTGTTTTTT. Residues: CASSLAGLNTGELFF.

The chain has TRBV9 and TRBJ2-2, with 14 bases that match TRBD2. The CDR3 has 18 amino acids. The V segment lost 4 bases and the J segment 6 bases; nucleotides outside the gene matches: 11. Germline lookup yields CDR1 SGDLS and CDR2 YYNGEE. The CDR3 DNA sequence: TGTGCCAGCAGCCCACCACGGACTAGCGGGGGGTTTTCCGGGGAGCTGTTTTTT. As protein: CASSPPRTSGGFSGELFF.

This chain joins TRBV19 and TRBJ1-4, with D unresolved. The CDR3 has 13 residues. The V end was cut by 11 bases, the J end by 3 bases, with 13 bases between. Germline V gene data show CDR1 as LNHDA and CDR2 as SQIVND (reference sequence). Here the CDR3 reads CAGSVRANEKLFF. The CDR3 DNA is TGTGCCGGATCTGTTCGGGCTAATGAAAAACTGTTTTTT.